These 30 T cell receptor beta chains were sequenced from one sample in a study of control samples from healthy donors and cancer patients. The method was immunoSEQ multiplex PCR; TCRdb's version includes in-frame clones alone and lacks a portion of them. Among 150,000 to 200,000 clones listed, approximately 90% were seen once. The material sequenced was blood. Receptors originate from a young man in good health.

V usage is TRBV4-3 and J usage is TRBJ1-1, with TRBD1 as a possible D gene (6 bases). This CDR3 has 16 amino acids. Germline CDR1 and CDR2: LGHNA and YSLEER. Trimming took 0 bases from V and 2 from J, leaving 13 bases between them. The CDR3 here is CASSQDSPGANTEAFF. As DNA, the CDR3 is TGCGCCAGCAGCCAAGATTCGCCAGGGGCAAACACTGAAGCTTTCTTT.

The genes are TRBV27 and TRBJ2-1, with 11 positions matching TRBD1. From germline, CDR1 is MNHEY and CDR2 SMNVEV (reference sequence). J lost 3 bases, V lost 6 bases, and 4 bases had no gene match. The CDR3 loop spans 15 amino acids. The CDR3 loop reads CASSPGTGGYNEQFF. The CDR3 coding sequence is TGTGCCAGCAGCCCCGGGACAGGGGGCTACAATGAGCAGTTCTTC.

The V and J genes are TRBV29-1 and TRBJ2-2; D is uncertain. The V gene's germline CDR1 is SQVTM and CDR2 ANQGSEA. The ends were cut back, 8 bases at V and 4 bases at J, with 11 bases in the middle. This CDR3 spans 12 amino acids. The CDR3 DNA is TGCAGCTCAGGTGGAGTCACCGGGGAGCTGTTTTTT. Translation: CSSGGVTGELFF.

This rearrangement joins TRBV27 to TRBJ2-3, with 7 bases lining up with TRBD2. The V gene end was trimmed by 10 bases and the J gene end by 2 bases; junction bases not matched to a gene: 12. This CDR3 is built from 15 residues. CDR1 and CDR2 from the germline V gene are MNHEY and SMNVEV (reference sequence). CDR3 region: CATKRGSGPTDTQYF. In nucleotides, the CDR3 is TGTGCCACTAAGAGGGGTAGCGGGCCCACAGATACGCAGTATTTT.

V gene TRBV6-2 or TRBV6-3 combines with J gene TRBJ1-2; TRBD1 is a possible D gene (6 bases). Germline V gene data show CDR1 as MNHEY and CDR2 as SVGEGT. The CDR3 contains 14 residues. V was clipped by 4 bases and J by 2 bases, with 11 bases between them. This CDR3 reads CASSFGGRNYGYTF. DNA for the CDR3: TGTGCCAGCAGTTTCGGGGGGCGAAACTATGGCTACACCTTC.

This chain links TRBV28 with TRBJ2-3; 8 bases are shared with TRBD2. The CDR3 consists of 14 residues. Germline V gene lookup returns CDR1 MDHEN and CDR2 SYDVKM. The V gene end was trimmed by 8 bases and the J gene end by 2 bases; junction bases not matched to a gene: 6. The CDR3 coding sequence is TGTGCCAGCGGTTCGGGAGGGCCCACAGATACGCAGTATTTT. It codes for CASGSGGPTDTQYF.

V is TRBV21-1 and J is TRBJ2-1; the table's D call, TRBD2, was not checked against the DNA. TRBV21-1 is flagged as a pseudogene. CDR3 size: 19 residues. The CDR3 protein is CASSKGSGGKDRRYNEQFF. The DNA for the CDR3 is TGTGCCAGCAGCAAAGGTAGCGGGGGAAAGGACCGGAGGTACAATGAGCAGTTCTTC.

This chain connects TRBV6-7 to TRBJ1-6; 9 bases fit TRBD1. TRBV6-7 is an ORF, with its function uncertain. Losses at the gene ends were 4 bases for V and 1 base for J; bases not matched to a gene: 2. This CDR3 comprises 16 residues. Here the CDR3 DNA reads TGTGCCAGCAGTTCGGACAGGGGTTCCTATAATTCACCCCTCCACTTT. Translating it yields CASSSDRGSYNSPLHF.

Only one count was recorded for this clone. V is TRBV6-5 and J is TRBJ2-3; D unclear. Trimming took 7 bases from V and 9 from J, leaving 11 bases between them. This CDR3 contains 11 residues. Germline values: CDR1 MNHEY, CDR2 SVGAGI. CDR3 protein: CASKLVGTQYF. The CDR3 nucleotides are TGTGCCAGCAAATTGGTCGGGACGCAGTATTTT.

V and J are TRBV29-1 and TRBJ2-1; 13 bases map to TRBD2. The CDR3 runs 16 residues. Germline trimming cut 6 bases from V and 2 bases from J; bases unmatched to any gene: 7. Germline-derived CDR1 and CDR2 are SQVTM and ANQGSEA. The CDR3 loop is CSVWTSGSKTYNEQFF. The CDR3 coding sequence is TGCAGCGTCTGGACTAGCGGGAGTAAAACCTACAATGAGCAGTTCTTC.

The chain joins TRBV12-5 to TRBJ1-1; D is perhaps TRBD1 (6 bases). This CDR3 has 14 amino acids. Germline CDR1 LGHNT, CDR2 FRNRAP. Between the trimmed V and J ends, which lost 7 bases and 4 bases, there was a span of 16 bases. The CDR3 sequence is CASALQGGFTEAFF. The CDR3, as DNA: TGTGCTAGTGCCCTACAGGGTGGTTTCACTGAAGCTTTCTTT.

J is TRBJ2-7 and V is TRBV4-1; TRBD2 matches at 15 bases. Germline CDR1 is MGHRA and CDR2 is YSYEKL. CDR3 size: 19 residues. V was pared by 1 base and J by 6 bases, with 13 bases of the junction left unmatched. The CDR3 DNA sequence: TGCGCCAGCAGCCAAGTTACGATGGGACTAGCGGGAGGAGGGGGCGAGCAGTACTTC. Translation gives CASSQVTMGLAGGGGEQYF.

CDR3 in amino acids: CASRLTETQYF. In nucleotides, the CDR3 is TGTGCCAGCAGACTGACAGAGACCCAGTACTTC. V and J are TRBV3-1 (or the pseudogene TRBV3-2) and TRBJ2-5; D call uncertain. Germline lookup yields CDR1 LGHDT and CDR2 YNNKEL (reference sequence). This CDR3 is built from 11 residues. V shed 6 bases and J shed 4 bases, with 6 bases lying between them.

The chain employs TRBV28 and TRBJ2-7; 8 positions match TRBD1. The CDR3 extends over 15 amino acids. The junction had 9 bases not matched to a gene; V was cut back by 5 bases and J by 3 bases. CDR1 is MDHEN and CDR2 is SYDVKM in the germline V gene. The CDR3 DNA sequence: TGTGCCAGCAGTACTGGACAGGGAGCCTACTACGAGCAGTACTTC. Protein sequence: CASSTGQGAYYEQYF.

V gene TRBV4-3 combines with J gene TRBJ2-5; 11 bases agree with TRBD2. V gave up 0 bases and J gave up 2 bases; unmatched junction bases: 2. CDR3 size: 16 residues. CDR1 is LGHNA, CDR2 YSLEER, per germline. CDR3 DNA sequence: TGCGCCAGCAGCCAAGACCTAGCGGGGGGACAAGAGACCCAGTACTTC. Its protein product is CASSQDLAGGQETQYF.

The chain recombines TRBV28 with TRBJ1-4; unclear D gene. The CDR3 extends over 14 amino acids. The V end lost 3 bases, the J end lost 5 bases, and 10 bases lay between the germline ends. Germline-derived CDR1 and CDR2 are MDHEN and SYDVKM. CDR3: CASSFHSSNEKLFF. The CDR3 nucleotides are TGTGCCAGCAGTTTTCACAGTTCAAATGAAAAACTGTTTTTT.

V usage is TRBV3-1 (or the pseudogene TRBV3-2) and J usage is TRBJ1-2, with a weak D call TRBD1 (6 bases). The CDR3 totals 16 residues. CDR1 and CDR2 (germline): LGHDT, YNNKEL (reference sequence). Trimming took 4 bases from V and 4 from J, leaving 19 bases between them. The DNA for the CDR3 is TGTGCCAGCAGCCCCCCCATCGGGGGGCAGATCTATGGCTACACCTTC. It specifies CASSPPIGGQIYGYTF.

This clone was picked up one time. This chain uses TRBV5-6 with TRBJ1-6; D not resolved. The CDR3 has 15 residues. V was shortened by 3 bases and J by 0 bases, with 7 bases between the two germline ends. CDR1 is SGHDT, CDR2 YYEEEE, per germline. The CDR3 loop is CASSYGGSYNSPLHF. For the CDR3, the DNA is TGTGCCAGCAGCTACGGAGGCTCCTATAATTCACCCCTCCACTTT. Combining the CDR3 with reference TRBV5-6 and TRBJ1-6 gives the whole variable domain DAGVTQSPTHLIKTRGQQVTLRCSPKSGHDTVSWYQQALGQGPQFIFQYYEEEERQRGNFPDRFSGHQFPNYSSELNVNALLLGDSALYLCASSYGGSYNSPLHFGNGTRLTVT.

The V call is TRBV19, the J call TRBJ1-5; unclear D gene. The CDR3 spans 12 residues. Germline loops: CDR1 LNHDA, CDR2 SQIVND (reference sequence). Trimming took 5 bases from V and 2 from J, leaving 4 bases between them. CDR3 DNA sequence: TGTGCCAGTAGTTGGGGCAATCAGCCCCAGCATTTT. Protein: CASSWGNQPQHF.

This clone was counted a few times. The chain has TRBV3-1 (or the pseudogene TRBV3-2) and TRBJ2-1; 9 bases are shared with TRBD2. Germline V CDR1 and CDR2: LGHDT, YNNKEL (reference sequence). The CDR3 consists of 17 residues. Trimming took 1 base from V and 6 from J; bases not matched to a gene: 10. The CDR3 spells CASSQVSGGGVSNEQFF. In DNA form, the CDR3 reads TGTGCCAGCAGCCAAGTGTCCGGCGGGGGGGTTTCCAATGAGCAGTTCTTC.

J is TRBJ1-4 and V is TRBV4-1; D is unclear. Trimming took off 4 bases at V and 1 base at J, with 13 bases between the two ends. The CDR3 extends over 16 amino acids. Germline loops: CDR1 MGHRA, CDR2 YSYEKL. The chain's CDR3 is CASSLSSGVTNEKLFF. The CDR3 coding sequence is TGCGCCAGCAGCCTTTCTAGCGGGGTAACTAATGAAAAACTGTTTTTT.

This chain uses TRBV27 with TRBJ2-7, with 8 bases identical to TRBD1. CDR1 MNHEY and CDR2 SMNVEV come from the germline V gene (reference sequence). This CDR3 comprises 14 residues. V lost 2 bases to trimming and J lost 6 bases; unmatched junction nucleotides: 6. In DNA, the CDR3 is TGTGCCAGCAGTTTACGGCAGGGGGCAGGCGAGCAGTACTTC. Protein: CASSLRQGAGEQYF.

The chain links TRBV9 to TRBJ2-5; perhaps TRBD2 as D (6 bases). There are 16 residues in the CDR3. Trimming shortened V by 0 bases and J by 1 base, and 13 bases separated the two germline ends. Per the germline V gene, CDR1 is SGDLS and CDR2 is YYNGEE. For the CDR3, the DNA is TGTGCCAGCAGCGTAGATAACGGGAGACCCCAAGAGACCCAGTACTTC. Its protein product is CASSVDNGRPQETQYF.

V and J are TRBV25-1 and TRBJ1-4; D perhaps matches TRBD1 (5 bases). Germline V CDR1 and CDR2: MGHDK, SYGVNS. V was pared by 1 base and J by 3 bases, with 9 bases between. This CDR3 is 15 amino acids long. CDR3 region: CASSEWGGSNEKLFF. The CDR3 DNA reads as TGTGCCAGCAGTGAATGGGGGGGTTCTAATGAAAAACTGTTTTTT.

The chain carries TRBV12-3 or TRBV12-4 and TRBJ1-1, with D possibly matching TRBD1 (5 bases). Deletions cut 5 bases from V and 6 bases from J, with 13 bases between. The length of the CDR3 is 13 residues. The CDR3 coding sequence is TGTGCCAGCAGTCCGGGACCGGTGGCTGAAGCTTTCTTT. Amino acids: CASSPGPVAEAFF.

The chain employs TRBV12-5 and TRBJ2-7; D may match TRBD1 or TRBD2 (6 bases each). Germline V gene lookup returns CDR1 LGHNT and CDR2 FRNRAP. The V gene lost 6 bases and the J gene lost 2 bases, with 26 bases spanning the gap. CDR3 length: 18 amino acids. CDR3 nucleotide sequence: TGTGCTAGTGGCGTTCAGGGGTGGCGGGGCCCGAAAGCCTACGAGCAGTACTTC. Translated, it gives CASGVQGWRGPKAYEQYF.

V gene TRBV2 combines with J gene TRBJ2-2, with no clear D. The CDR3 spans 16 residues. Per the germline V gene, CDR1 is SNHLY and CDR2 is FYNNEI. V lost 2 bases to trimming and J lost 6 bases, with 16 bases between them. The CDR3 nucleotides read TGTGCCAGCAGTGAATTCGGCAGGCCTACCGCCGGGGAGCTGTTTTTT. Protein product: CASSEFGRPTAGELFF. The entire variable domain, with the rest obtained from reference TRBV2 and TRBJ2-2, is as follows: EPEVTQTPSHQVTQMGQEVILRCVPISNHLYFYWYRQILGQKVEFLVSFYNNEISEKSEIFDDQFSVERPDGSNFTLKIRSTKLEDSAMYFCASSEFGRPTAGELFFGEGSRLTVL.

This clone occurred once. The chain carries TRBV9 and TRBJ2-1; D is possibly TRBD1 (7 bases). The germline V gene has CDR1 SGDLS and CDR2 YYNGEE. The CDR3 has 16 residues. With 0 bases removed from V and 5 bases from J, the gap between germline ends came to 15 bases. CDR3 sequence: CASSVAARGVHNEQFF. In nucleotides, the CDR3 is TGTGCCAGCAGCGTAGCGGCCAGGGGGGTCCACAATGAGCAGTTCTTC.

This sequence joins TRBV7-3 and TRBJ2-7, with 7 bases lining up with TRBD2. Germline V gives CDR1 SGHTA, CDR2 FQGTGA. The CDR3 is 14 residues long. Unmatched junction bases numbered 3, after V lost 2 bases and J lost 2 bases. The CDR3 sequence: CASSLWGGPYEQYF. CDR3 nucleotides: TGTGCCAGCAGCTTATGGGGGGGACCCTACGAGCAGTACTTC.

The rearrangement links TRBV11-2 to TRBJ1-4; tentatively, D is TRBD1 (5 bases). This CDR3 spans 17 amino acids. Trimming stripped 1 base from V and 0 bases from J, with 12 bases between. CDR1 SGHAT and CDR2 FQNNGV come from the germline V gene. CDR3 loop: CASSLGRTGATNEKLFF. CDR3 coding DNA: TGTGCCAGCAGCTTAGGACGAACAGGTGCAACTAATGAAAAACTGTTTTTT.